Listed below are T cell receptor beta chains from one sample, sequenced in a study of blood T cell repertoires in COVID-19. Libraries were prepared by immunoSEQ multiplex PCR; TCRdb keeps only in-frame clonotypes and omits some of them. The sample carries 130,000 to 150,000 clones, roughly 80% recorded once. Sequenced material: PBMCs or T cells enriched from blood (not recorded which). These receptors all stem from a man aged 45 to 65 who had recovered from COVID-19. CDR3s include the opening cysteine and the closing phenylalanine or tryptophan. The order of the fields is V gene, J gene, clone size, D gene, CDR3 DNA, CDR3 protein. A D gene is named only where the DNA matches it firmly. Clone size, where shown, is once, few, many, or a class for clones that have expanded.

TRBV13	TRBJ2-7	.	.	TGTGCCAGCAGCTTAAGCGTAACCGAGCAGTACTTC	CASSLSVTEQYF
TRBV9	TRBJ2-2	once	.	TGTGCCAGCAGCCCCGGCGGGACGTTCACCGGGGAGCTGTTTTTT	CASSPGGTFTGELFF
TRBV10-2	TRBJ1-5	.	.	TGCGCCAGCCGGGAGCTCAATCAGCCCCAGCATTTT	CASRELNQPQHF
TRBV12-2	TRBJ1-5	.	.	TGTGCAAGTCGCTTATTGGACAGGGGGAGAAACGCCAATCAGCCCCAGCATTTT	CASRLLDRGRNANQPQHF
TRBV28	TRBJ2-5	.	TRBD2	TGTGCCAGCAGTTCCCAGCGGGGGGCACTAGAGACCCAGTACTTC	CASSSQRGALETQYF
TRBV2	TRBJ1-2	.	.	TGTGCCAGCAGCCAGGCGAGTGGCTACACCTTC	CASSQASGYTF
TRBV7-3	TRBJ2-2	.	TRBD1	TGTGCCAGCAGCTTAACCGCTGACAGGGCCGGGGAGCTGTTTTTT	CASSLTADRAGELFF
TRBV9	TRBJ1-2	once	.	TGTGCCAGCAGCGTAGACCTCTCTCTCGGGGGGAGCTACACCTTC	CASSVDLSLGGSYTF
TRBV10-2	TRBJ2-7	.	TRBD2	TGCGCCAGCAGCCCTACTAGCGGGGGGACCGCCGAGCAGTACTTC	CASSPTSGGTAEQYF
TRBV2	TRBJ2-1	few	TRBD1	TGTGCCAGCAGAGGACAGGGGGCGGTCAATGAGCAGTTCTTC	CASRGQGAVNEQFF
TRBV28	TRBJ1-5	.	TRBD1	TGTGCCAGCCGACTGGGACAGGTCAATCAGCCCCAGCATTTT	CASRLGQVNQPQHF
TRBV14	TRBJ2-7	.	TRBD2	TGTGCCAGCAGCCAAGACCGACTAGCACAGCAGTACTTC	CASSQDRLAQQYF
TRBV6-1	TRBJ2-7	.	.	TGTGCCAGCAGCAGGGGAACCTACGAGCAGTACTTC	CASSRGTYEQYF
TRBV25-1	TRBJ1-6	.	.	TGTGCCAGCAGTGAAGCGGGCAGATTTAATTCACCCCTCCACTTT	CASSEAGRFNSPLHF
TRBV11-3	TRBJ1-1	.	.	TGTGCCAGCAGCTCCGGCGGCGGGGTGAACACTGAAGCTTTCTTT	CASSSGGGVNTEAFF
TRBV6-2/TRBV6-3	TRBJ1-4	.	.	TGTGCCAGCAGTTACGAGGTGGGGGCGCCTAATGAAAAACTGTTTTTT	CASSYEVGAPNEKLFF
TRBV29-1	TRBJ2-5	few	TRBD2	TGCAGCGCAGTAGCGGGGGGGCGCGAGACCCAGTACTTC	CSAVAGGRETQYF
TRBV30	TRBJ1-3	.	TRBD1	TGTGCCTGGAGTCGAGGGGGCGGGGCTGGAAACACCATATATTTT	CAWSRGGGAGNTIYF
TRBV4-1	TRBJ1-4	.	TRBD1	TGCGCCAGCAGCCGGGACAGGGGGGGTGAAAAACTGTTTTTT	CASSRDRGGEKLFF
TRBV29-1	TRBJ1-1	.	TRBD1	TGCAGCGCCCATGCCCAGGGGGCAGCTTTCTTT	CSAHAQGAAFF
TRBV6-2/TRBV6-3	TRBJ2-7	.	.	TGTGCCAGCAGTTATCCCGGGGGTCTAAGCTCCTACGAGCAGTACTTC	CASSYPGGLSSYEQYF
TRBV2	TRBJ2-5	.	.	TGTGCCAGCAGCGCAATAGACAGGCGCCAAGAGACCCAGTACTTC	CASSAIDRRQETQYF
TRBV6-4	TRBJ2-6	few	.	TGTGCCAGCAGTGAATATTCTCACGGAGACTCTGGGGCCAACGTCCTGACTTTC	CASSEYSHGDSGANVLTF
TRBV4-3	TRBJ1-5	few	TRBD1	TGCGCCAGCAGCCAACAAACAGGGGACAATCAGCCCCAGCATTTT	CASSQQTGDNQPQHF
TRBV4-3	TRBJ2-1	.	TRBD2	TGCGCCAGCAGCCAAGTCCTAGCGGGGGTTCGTAACAATGAGCAGTTCTTC	CASSQVLAGVRNNEQFF
TRBV28	TRBJ2-5	.	TRBD1	TGTGCCAGCAGTAAAAGACAGGGGGCGCGGGAAACCCAGTACTTC	CASSKRQGARETQYF
TRBV12-3/TRBV12-4	TRBJ1-5	.	.	TGTGCCAGCGTTAGAGACAATTATCAGCCCCAGCATTTT	CASVRDNYQPQHF
TRBV27	TRBJ1-5	.	.	TGTGCCAGCAGTTTTGGGGGCCCAGCTAGTGATCAGCCCCAGCATTTT	CASSFGGPASDQPQHF
TRBV19	TRBJ1-5	.	.	TGTGCCAGTAACACCTTCGGGGAGGGTGATCAGCCCCAGCATTTT	CASNTFGEGDQPQHF
TRBV9	TRBJ2-1	.	.	TGTGCCAGCAGCGTAGGGCGGGGCCGCTCCTACAATGAGCAGTTCTTC	CASSVGRGRSYNEQFF
TRBV7-9	TRBJ2-3	.	.	TGTGCCAGCAGACGCCCGACAGGCACAGATACGCAGTATTTT	CASRRPTGTDTQYF
TRBV12-3/TRBV12-4	TRBJ2-2	few	.	TGTGCCAGCAGGTTAGACGGTGGCGGGGAGCTGTTTTTT	CASRLDGGGELFF
TRBV5-4	TRBJ1-1	.	.	TGTGCCAGCAGCTTTGGTCCAGGGAACACTGAAGCTTTCTTT	CASSFGPGNTEAFF